This T cell receptor (beta chain) was obtained from a study of blood T cell repertoires in COVID-19. As for the study in general: The United States, Italy and Spain were the sources of the acute and convalescent COVID-19 samples. Sample material is recorded as cDNA or gDNA derived from T cells, B-cell-depleted T cells, or PBMCs.

The CDR3 sequence is 15 residues long. V lost 3 bases and J 4 bases, leaving 16 bases between the germline ends. In germline, CDR1 is DFQATT, CDR2 SNEGSKA (reference sequence). Profiling relied on immunoSEQ multiplex PCR, and the TCRdb table lists in-frame clones only, not all of them. The data contain about 320,000 clones, roughly nine tenths of them singletons. This receptor was identified in a woman under 40 who had been exposed to COVID-19. This chain uses TRBV20-1 with TRBJ1-3; maybe TRBD1 (5 bases). Sequencing input: PBMCs or T cells enriched from blood (not recorded which). Written as DNA, the CDR3 is TGCAGTGCTAGTCCCCTCGGGAGGGGAGGAAACACCATATATTTT. Its protein is CSASPLGRGGNTIYF.